Detailed here is one T cell receptor beta chain. The target antigen is unknown. This specimen comes from a study of beta chain features in type 1 diabetes. Whole-study results and caveats: Over-representation of high TCR-expressing cells was a possible consequence of cDNA sequencing. The study notes PCR might favor shorter templates equally in patients and controls.

Of the isolated RNA, all was reverse transcribed, and so the sequenced material was expressed TCRB transcripts. The assay was immunoSEQ multiplex PCR, and TCRdb's table has in-frame clones only and misses some. The repertoire consists of more than 150,000 clones, with about an eighth occurring once and the leading ten covering approximately 0.62%. Sequences were obtained from central memory CD4+ T cells from blood. The clonotype comes from a woman aged 18 to 35 in good health.

The CDR3 region has the DNA TGTGCCAGCAGCTTAGTTCCATCGGACATTCAGTACTTC. Residues: CASSLVPSDIQYF. The J gene is TRBJ2-4, the V gene TRBV11-2; no clear D gene. Germline V gives CDR1 SGHAT, CDR2 FQNNGV. The CDR3 is 13 residues long. V shed 1 base and J shed 8 bases, with 9 bases lying between them.